The T cell receptor (beta chain) described here comes from a study of Graves' ophthalmopathy and Graves' hyperthyroidism. Whole-study results and caveats: The model achieved about 70% sensitivity and roughly 72% specificity for ophthalmopathy progression.

This CDR3 has 13 amino acids. The V gene's germline CDR1 is MNHEY and CDR2 SVGAGI. Trimming took off 6 bases at V and 4 bases at J, with 13 bases between the two ends. On this clonotype: Its cognate antigen is unknown.

CDR3 regions of TCR beta were amplified from RNA transcripts. Second-round multiplex PCR came after a first-round RT-PCR that employed HTBI primers. One entry per CDR3 protein, called by TCRdb with MiXCR from the multiplex PCR reads. The table lists about 550,000 distinct CDR3 sequences, approximately 37% of them singletons. The J gene is TRBJ2-7, the V gene TRBV6-5, with D possibly matching TRBD1 (6 bases). This sequence was found in an adult man with Graves' hyperthyroidism. The sequenced material came from peripheral blood or thyroid tissue (not recorded which). The DNA for the CDR3 is TGTGCCAGCAGCCCCCGACAGGCTTACGAGCAGTACTTC. It is translated as CASSPRQAYEQYF.